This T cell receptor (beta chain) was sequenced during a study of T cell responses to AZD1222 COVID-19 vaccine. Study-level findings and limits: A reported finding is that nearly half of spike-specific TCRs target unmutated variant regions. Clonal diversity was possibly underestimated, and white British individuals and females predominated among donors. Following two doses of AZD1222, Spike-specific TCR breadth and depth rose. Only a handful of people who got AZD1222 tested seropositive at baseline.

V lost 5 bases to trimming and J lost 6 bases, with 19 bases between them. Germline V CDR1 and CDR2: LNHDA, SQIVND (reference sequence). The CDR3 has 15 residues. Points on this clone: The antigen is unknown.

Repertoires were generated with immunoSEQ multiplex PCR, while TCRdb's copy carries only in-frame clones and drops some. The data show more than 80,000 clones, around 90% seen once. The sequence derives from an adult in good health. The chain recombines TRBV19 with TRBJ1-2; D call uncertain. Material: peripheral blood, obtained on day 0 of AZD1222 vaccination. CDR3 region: CASSPFTGGFDGYTF. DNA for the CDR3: TGTGCCAGTAGTCCTTTCACGGGAGGGTTCGATGGCTACACCTTC. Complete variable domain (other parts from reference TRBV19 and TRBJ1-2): DGGITQSPKYLFRKEGQNVTLSCEQNLNHDAMYWYRQDPGQGLRLIYYSQIVNDFQKGDIAEGYSVSREKKESFPLTVTSAQKNPTAFYLCASSPFTGGFDGYTFGSGTRLTVV.